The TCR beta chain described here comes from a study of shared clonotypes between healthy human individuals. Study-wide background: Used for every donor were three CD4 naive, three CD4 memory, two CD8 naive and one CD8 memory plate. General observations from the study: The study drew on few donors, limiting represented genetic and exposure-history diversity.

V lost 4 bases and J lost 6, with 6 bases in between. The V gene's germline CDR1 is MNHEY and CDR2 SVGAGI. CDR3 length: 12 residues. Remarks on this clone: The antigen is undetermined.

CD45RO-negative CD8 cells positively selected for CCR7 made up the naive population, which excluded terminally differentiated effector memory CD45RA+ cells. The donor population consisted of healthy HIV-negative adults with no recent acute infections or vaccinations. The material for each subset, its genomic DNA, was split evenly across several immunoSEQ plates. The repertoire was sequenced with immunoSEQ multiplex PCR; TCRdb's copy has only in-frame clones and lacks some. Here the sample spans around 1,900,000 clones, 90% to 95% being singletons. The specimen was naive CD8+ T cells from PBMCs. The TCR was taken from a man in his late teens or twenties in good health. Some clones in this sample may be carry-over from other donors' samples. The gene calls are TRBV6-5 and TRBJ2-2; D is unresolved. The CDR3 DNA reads TGTGCCAGCAGTTTCTTATCCGGGGAGCTGTTTTTT. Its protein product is CASSFLSGELFF.